The present T cell receptor (beta chain) was sequenced within a study of blood T cells in healthy people across ages. For the second PCR, which ran for 7 to 11 cycles, a sample-barcoded 5' primer and a J-beta primer mix were used. TCRdb called the 5' RACE reads again in MiXCR, with one record for every CDR3 protein. This sample has fewer than 700,000 distinct CDR3 sequences; around 50% occur once, and the top ten carry roughly 25%. The sample holds many counts of this clonotype. V was pared by 5 bases and J by 2 bases, with 7 bases between. The CDR3 contains 12 residues. Looked up from germline, CDR1 is MNHEY and CDR2 is SVGAGI.

The clonotype originates from a man aged 80 or over in good health. Sequencing used blood. V is TRBV6-5 and J is TRBJ2-7; possible D gene TRBD1, 6 bases. Written as DNA, the CDR3 is TGTGCCAGCAGTCGGGACACCTACGAGCAGTACTTC. Protein: CASSRDTYEQYF.